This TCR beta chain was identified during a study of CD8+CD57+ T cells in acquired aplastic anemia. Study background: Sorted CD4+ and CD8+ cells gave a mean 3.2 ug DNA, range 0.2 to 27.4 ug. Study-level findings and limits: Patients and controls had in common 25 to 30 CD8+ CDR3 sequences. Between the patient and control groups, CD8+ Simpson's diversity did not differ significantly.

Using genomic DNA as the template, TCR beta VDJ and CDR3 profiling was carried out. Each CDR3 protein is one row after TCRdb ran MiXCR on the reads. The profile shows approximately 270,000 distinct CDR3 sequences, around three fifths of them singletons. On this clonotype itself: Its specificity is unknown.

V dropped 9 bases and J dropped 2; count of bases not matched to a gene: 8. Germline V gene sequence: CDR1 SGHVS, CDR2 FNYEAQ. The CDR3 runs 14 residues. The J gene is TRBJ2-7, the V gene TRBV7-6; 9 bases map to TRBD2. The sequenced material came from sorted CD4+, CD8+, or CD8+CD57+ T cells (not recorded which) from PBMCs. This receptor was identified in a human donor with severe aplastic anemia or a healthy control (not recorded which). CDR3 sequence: CASQPSSGTYEQYF. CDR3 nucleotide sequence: TGTGCCAGTCAACCTTCTAGCGGGACCTACGAGCAGTACTTC.